Sequencing of this T cell receptor (beta chain) was carried out in a study of cytotoxic CD8 clonotypes in ibrutinib-treated CLL. Broader study findings: Ibrutinib response saw clonality rise, and progression saw it return toward baseline.

The germline gives CDR1 SGHRS, CDR2 YFSETQ. This CDR3 has 13 residues. V was pared by 0 bases and J by 6 bases, with 8 bases between. With sequencing, the targeted depth ranged from 1 in 200,000 to 1 in 1 million T cells. Only in-frame clones appear in the TCRdb table, and some are missing; sequencing was by immunoSEQ multiplex PCR. The data contain about 130,000 clones, approximately 85% of them singletons. Points on this clone: Its antigen is unknown.

The source of this sequence is a human donor with chronic lymphocytic leukemia. The source was PBMCs, collected after 24 months of ibrutinib treatment. V is TRBV5-1 and J is TRBJ2-3; D is ambiguous. CDR3 coding DNA: TGCGCCAGCAGCTTGGGCTCCAGGGATACGCAGTATTTT. Amino acid sequence: CASSLGSRDTQYF. The full variable domain, its missing parts supplied by reference TRBV5-1 and TRBJ2-3, is KAGVTQTPRYLIKTRGQQVTLSCSPISGHRSVSWYQQTPGQGLQFLFEYFSETQRNKGNFPGRFSGRQFSNSRSEMNVSTLELGDSALYLCASSLGSRDTQYFGPGTRLTVL.